The 31 T cell receptor beta chains listed next were all sequenced from one sample in a study of patients and donors after allogeneic stem cell transplantation. Each CDR3 protein is one row after TCRdb ran MiXCR on the RT-PCR reads. Counted here are roughly 880,000 distinct CDR3 sequences, more than 15% occurring once; the ten biggest clones make up under 6.5%. Material for sequencing was blood, either unsorted or a sorted T cell fraction (not recorded which). These receptors originate from a human donor who was either an allogeneic HSCT recipient or a stem cell or donor lymphocyte infusion donor (not recorded which). It is not recorded whose cells these are; they may come from a transplant donor.

Only a few counts were recorded for this clonotype. The chain recombines TRBV6-1 with TRBJ2-7, with D perhaps TRBD2 (5 bases). Germline assignment: CDR1 MNHNS and CDR2 SASEGT. V was clipped by 7 bases and J by 4 bases, with 26 bases between them. This CDR3 has 17 residues. The CDR3 DNA is TGTGCCAGCACCCGAGCCCGGGGTAAGGCGAATTCGTACGAGCAGTACTTC. Amino acid sequence: CASTRARGKANSYEQYF.

The chain carries TRBV3-1 and TRBJ2-5; D not certain. CDR1 is LGHDT and CDR2 is YNNKEL in the germline V gene (reference sequence). The CDR3 runs to 11 residues. With 3 bases removed from V and 7 bases from J, the gap between germline ends came to 6 bases. Here the CDR3 reads CASSHDGTQYF. The CDR3 coding sequence is TGTGCCAGCAGCCACGACGGGACCCAGTACTTC.

The table lists this clonotype with a few counts. The V and J genes are TRBV20-1 and TRBJ1-5; D unresolved. Per the germline V gene, CDR1 is DFQATT and CDR2 is SNEGSKA (reference sequence). CDR3 length: 15 amino acids. Deletions cut 3 bases from V and 3 bases from J, with 15 bases between. The CDR3 protein is CSASPQTGFNQPQHF. DNA for the CDR3: TGCAGTGCTAGTCCTCAGACCGGATTCAATCAGCCCCAGCATTTT.

This clonotype turned up a few times. The rearrangement links TRBV30 to TRBJ2-1; 9 bases line up with TRBD1. Germline CDR1 and CDR2: GTSNPN and SVGIG (reference sequence). V dropped 1 base and J dropped 4; count of bases not matched to a gene: 5. The CDR3 spans 15 residues. CDR3: CAWSGDRGWYNEQFF. CDR3 coding DNA: TGTGCCTGGAGTGGAGACAGGGGGTGGTACAATGAGCAGTTCTTC.

This clonotype was seen a handful of times. V and J are TRBV6-2 or TRBV6-3 and TRBJ2-1; D is perhaps TRBD2 (6 bases). CDR1 is MNHEY and CDR2 is SVGEGT in the germline V gene. The CDR3 runs 14 residues. Trimming left V 5 bases short and J 2 bases short, with 10 bases between. The CDR3, as DNA: TGTGCCAGCAGTGCGGGGATTGCCTACAATGAGCAGTTCTTC. Translating gives CASSAGIAYNEQFF.

V is TRBV6-2 or TRBV6-3 and J is TRBJ2-4; D remains unclear. Germline-derived CDR1 and CDR2 are MNHEY and SVGEGT. Deletions cut 0 bases from V and 7 bases from J, with 10 bases between. CDR3 length: 14 residues. In nucleotides, the CDR3 is TGTGCCAGCAGTTACTCGAGATGGGGTAACATTCAGTACTTC. Residues: CASSYSRWGNIQYF.

This clonotype was found a few times. The chain uses TRBV6-6 and TRBJ1-1; no clear D gene. This CDR3 contains 12 residues. Trimming cost V 5 bases and J 5 bases, with 9 bases left between them. In germline, CDR1 is MNHNY, CDR2 SVGAGI (reference sequence). The CDR3 is CASSRSVTEAFF. CDR3 in DNA: TGTGCCAGCAGTAGGTCGGTTACTGAAGCTTTCTTT.

This chain joins TRBV15 and TRBJ1-5; D may be TRBD1 (5 bases). The germline gives CDR1 LNHNV, CDR2 YYDKDF (reference sequence). Trimming shortened V by 5 bases and J by 7 bases, and 15 bases separated the two germline ends. This CDR3 is built from 14 residues. CDR3 nucleotide sequence: TGTGCCACCAGCCTTGAGGGCAGGGAACAGCCCCAGCATTTT. It yields the protein CATSLEGREQPQHF.

V is TRBV4-3 and J is TRBJ1-1; unclear D gene. CDR3 length: 13 residues. Trimming removed 4 bases at V and 5 bases at J, with 11 bases between. Germline lookup yields CDR1 LGHNA and CDR2 YSLEER. The CDR3 is CASSPSMGTEAFF. The CDR3 DNA follows: TGCGCCAGCAGCCCCAGCATGGGAACTGAAGCTTTCTTT.

This clonotype was counted only a few times. This chain uses TRBV24-1 with TRBJ2-5; 7 positions agree with TRBD1. V shed 4 bases and J 1 base; nucleotides not matched to a gene: 5. The CDR3 is 15 residues long. Germline CDR1 reads KGHDR; CDR2 reads SFDVKD. CDR3 amino acids: CATSDPRDSQETQYF. In nucleotides, the CDR3 is TGTGCCACCAGTGACCCCCGGGACAGCCAAGAGACCCAGTACTTC.

This clonotype was picked up a small number of times. The chain employs TRBV24-1 and TRBJ2-1; 11 nucleotides align to TRBD2. The V segment lost 10 bases and the J segment 6 bases; nucleotides outside the gene matches: 10. The CDR3 spans 15 residues. Germline V lookup: CDR1 KGHDR, CDR2 SFDVKD. The CDR3 region has the DNA TGTGCCACTAGTTCGACTAGCGGGAAGCGCAATGAGCAGTTCTTC. Amino acids: CATSSTSGKRNEQFF.

This clonotype was seen a handful of times. The chain couples TRBV12-3 or TRBV12-4 to TRBJ1-5; TRBD1 matches at 8 bases. Trimming removed 6 bases from V and 6 bases from J; junction bases left unmatched: 7. This CDR3 spans 14 amino acids. The DNA for the CDR3 is TGTGCCAGCAGCCGGGCAGGGGGCTCTCAGCCCCAGCATTTT. Translated, it gives CASSRAGGSQPQHF.

This clonotype was picked up a small number of times. The chain is built from TRBV19 and TRBJ2-1; possibly TRBD1 for D (6 bases). The V gene lost 3 bases and the J gene lost 0 bases, with 15 bases spanning the gap. CDR1 and CDR2 (germline): LNHDA, SQIVND (reference sequence). The CDR3 runs 17 residues. DNA of the CDR3: TGTGCCAGTAGTATCCTCCAGGGGTCGAGCTCCTACAATGAGCAGTTCTTC. Encoded protein: CASSILQGSSSYNEQFF.

This clonotype showed up just a few times. The genes are TRBV6-5 and TRBJ1-1, with 7 bases identical to TRBD1. V shed 3 bases and J 6 bases; nucleotides not matched to a gene: 7. CDR1 MNHEY and CDR2 SVGAGI come from the germline V gene. The CDR3 runs to 14 residues. The CDR3 loop reads CASSYTGGQPEAFF. The CDR3 DNA sequence: TGTGCCAGCAGTTATACGGGGGGACAGCCTGAAGCTTTCTTT.

This clonotype was seen ten or more times. The chain employs TRBV7-9 and TRBJ2-5; D not resolved. Germline CDR1 reads SEHNR; CDR2 reads FQNEAQ (reference sequence). This CDR3 has 13 residues. Trimming took off 2 bases at V and 1 base at J, with 5 bases between the two ends. The CDR3 DNA is TGTGCCAGCAGCTTATCCCTCCAAGAGACCCAGTACTTC. It codes for CASSLSLQETQYF.

The rearrangement joins TRBV7-2 to TRBJ2-7; 9 bases agree with TRBD2. Germline lookup yields CDR1 SGHTA and CDR2 FQGNSA. V dropped 3 bases and J dropped 1; count of bases not matched to a gene: 10. The CDR3 sequence is 17 residues long. The CDR3: CASSFGLAGPESYEQYF. Written as DNA, the CDR3 is TGTGCCAGCAGCTTTGGGCTAGCGGGGCCAGAATCCTACGAGCAGTACTTC.

In this sample, this clonotype turned up many times. The genes are TRBV7-2 and TRBJ2-3, with TRBD2 as a possible D gene (5 bases). With 4 bases removed from V and 4 bases from J, the gap between germline ends came to 9 bases. Germline assignment: CDR1 SGHTA and CDR2 FQGNSA. The CDR3 extends over 13 amino acids. The CDR3, as DNA: TGTGCCAGCAGCTCCGCCGGGGCAGATACGCAGTATTTT. It encodes CASSSAGADTQYF.

This clonotype was found a few times. The genes are TRBV3-1 and TRBJ2-5; tentative D call: TRBD2 (5 bases). This CDR3 has 15 residues. Germline V gene sequence: CDR1 LGHDT, CDR2 YNNKEL (reference sequence). V shed 1 base and J shed 2 bases, with 11 bases lying between them. The CDR3 region is CASSQGISGQETQYF. DNA for the CDR3: TGTGCCAGCAGCCAAGGTATCTCGGGGCAAGAGACCCAGTACTTC.

V is TRBV19 and J is TRBJ2-2; D gene ambiguous. The germline gives CDR1 LNHDA, CDR2 SQIVND (reference sequence). Trimming shortened V by 3 bases and J by 7 bases, and 6 bases separated the two germline ends. This CDR3 has 12 residues. The DNA for the CDR3 is TGTGCCAGTAGTATGAGGAGCGGGGAGCTGTTTTTT. Protein: CASSMRSGELFF.

The genes are TRBV7-8 and TRBJ2-3; D is uncertain. Germline lookup yields CDR1 SGHVS and CDR2 FQNEAQ. The CDR3 sequence is 13 residues long. Trimming stripped 1 base from V and 4 bases from J, with 6 bases between. The CDR3 bases are TGTGCCAGCAGCTTAGTGTCGGCAGATACGCAGTATTTT. Residues: CASSLVSADTQYF.

This clonotype was counted between two and nine times. The chain has TRBV10-3 and TRBJ2-3; 10 bases are a match to TRBD2. The germline gives CDR1 ENHRY, CDR2 SYGVKD. The J segment lost 2 bases and the V segment lost 6 bases, leaving 8 bases of the junction unmatched. This CDR3 has 16 residues. CDR3 DNA sequence: TGTGCCATCAGCAATCTAGCGGGAGCGCACACAGATACGCAGTATTTT. It yields the protein CAISNLAGAHTDTQYF.

This clonotype was seen a few times. This chain links TRBV20-1 with TRBJ2-3; D is ambiguous. The CDR3 length is 15 residues. CDR1 DFQATT and CDR2 SNEGSKA come from the germline V gene (reference sequence). The V end lost 5 bases, the J end lost 2 bases, and 17 bases lay between the germline ends. CDR3 loop: CSAHLPTVHTDTQYF. CDR3 sequence (DNA): TGCAGTGCTCACCTACCGACCGTCCACACAGATACGCAGTATTTT.

A few counts support this clonotype. V gene TRBV10-3 combines with J gene TRBJ2-5, with D hard to call. The germline V and J ends were trimmed by 2 bases and 5 bases, with 6 bases remaining between them. This CDR3 region has 12 residues. Germline V gene data show CDR1 as ENHRY and CDR2 as SYGVKD. Written as DNA, the CDR3 is TGTGCCATCAGTGAGGATGGGGAGACCCAGTACTTC. Translating it yields CAISEDGETQYF.

This sequence joins TRBV6-5 and TRBJ1-3; 7 bases match TRBD1. The junction had 4 bases not matched to a gene; V was cut back by 6 bases and J by 8 bases. There are 12 residues in the CDR3. Germline CDR1 reads MNHEY; CDR2 reads SVGAGI. The CDR3 loop reads CASSPQGDTIYF. Here the CDR3 DNA reads TGTGCCAGCAGCCCTCAGGGGGACACCATATATTTT.

This clonotype was counted only a few times. V usage is TRBV24-1 and J usage is TRBJ1-1; D perhaps matches TRBD1 (5 bases). Germline values: CDR1 KGHDR, CDR2 SFDVKD. With 6 bases removed from V and 7 bases from J, the gap between germline ends came to 17 bases. The CDR3 runs 14 residues. The CDR3 is CATSPPGGDREAFF. CDR3 DNA sequence: TGTGCCACCAGTCCCCCGGGGGGGGACCGTGAAGCTTTCTTT.

The rearrangement uses TRBV20-1 and TRBJ2-1, with 8 bases that match TRBD2. Germline-derived CDR1 and CDR2 are DFQATT and SNEGSKA (reference sequence). The CDR3 is made up of 11 amino acids. V lost 7 bases, J lost 15 bases, and 11 bases stayed unmatched. The CDR3 DNA sequence: TGCAGTGTTGTTGCGGGAGGCCATGGGTTCTTC. Its translation is CSVVAGGHGFF.

V is TRBV12-3 or TRBV12-4 and J is TRBJ2-7; tentatively, D is TRBD2 (6 bases). The CDR3 is 16 amino acids. V lost 6 bases and J 7 bases, leaving 25 bases between the germline ends. CDR3 protein: CASRRSGGSGGEEQYF. The CDR3 bases are TGTGCCAGCAGGCGCTCAGGAGGGTCCGGGGGTGAAGAGCAGTACTTC.

V and J are TRBV9 and TRBJ2-3; perhaps TRBD1 as D (5 bases). This CDR3 contains 16 residues. Germline CDR1 is SGDLS and CDR2 is YYNGEE. V was trimmed by 0 bases and J by 3 bases, leaving 14 bases between them. DNA of the CDR3: TGTGCCAGCAGCGTAGCGCAGGGCGCGGAGACAGATACGCAGTATTTT. Translating gives CASSVAQGAETDTQYF.

V gene TRBV7-6 combines with J gene TRBJ1-1, with D unresolved. Germline CDR1 reads SGHVS; CDR2 reads FNYEAQ. CDR3 length: 16 residues. Trimming took 1 base from V and 1 from J, leaving 13 bases between them. The DNA for the CDR3 is TGTGCCAGCAGCTTAGATCAGCTGATTGGGAACACTGAAGCTTTCTTT. It codes for CASSLDQLIGNTEAFF.

Only a few counts were recorded for this clonotype. This chain links TRBV29-1 with TRBJ1-2; 7 bases agree with TRBD1. The germline gives CDR1 SQVTM, CDR2 ANQGSEA. Unmatched junction bases numbered 2, after V lost 4 bases and J lost 6 bases. The CDR3 length is 11 residues. The DNA of the CDR3 is TGCAGCGTTGGACAGGGCCATGGCTACACCTTC. The encoded protein is CSVGQGHGYTF.

There are many counts of this clonotype. This chain uses TRBV6-4 with TRBJ2-1; unclear D gene. The germline CDR1 and CDR2 sequences are MRHNA and SNTAGT. This CDR3 is built from 13 residues. Trimming shortened V by 0 bases and J by 3 bases, and 3 bases separated the two germline ends. The CDR3 coding sequence is TGTGCCAGCAGTGACTCCGGCTACAATGAGCAGTTCTTC. This gives the protein CASSDSGYNEQFF.